Listed below are T cell receptor beta chains from one sample, sequenced in a study of T cell repertoires in cytomegalovirus infection. These receptors lack a known antigen. TCRdb reprocessed the reads via MiXCR and lists one record per CDR3 protein. The sample holds some 800,000 distinct CDR3 sequences, about 29% seen once. Sequencing was performed on cultured CD8+ T cells from PBMCs, taken from culture after CMV antigen stimulation. The origin of the receptors is a human donor in good health (CMV status not recorded). Some clones in this sample may be carry-over from other donors' samples. CDR3s leave out the opening cysteine and the closing phenylalanine or tryptophan. The order of the fields is V gene, CDR3 length, J gene, CDR3 protein.

V gene: TRBV7-6; CDR3 length: 16; J gene: TRBJ1-5; CDR3 protein: ASSLSAPDRGWGQPQH
V gene: TRBV20-1; CDR3 length: 14; J gene: TRBJ2-7; CDR3 protein: SARGALAVSYYEQY
V gene: TRBV10-3; CDR3 length: 13; J gene: TRBJ2-3; CDR3 protein: ATLPGTGDSDTQY
V gene: TRBV20-1; CDR3 length: 11; J gene: TRBJ1-1; CDR3 protein: SAPDRVNTEAF
V gene: TRBV27; CDR3 length: 10; J gene: TRBJ2-1; CDR3 protein: ASSPKGSEQF
V gene: TRBV12-3/TRBV12-4; CDR3 length: 15; J gene: TRBJ2-3; CDR3 protein: ASKLSAGSGYTDTQY
V gene: TRBV12-3/TRBV12-4; CDR3 length: 12; J gene: TRBJ1-1; CDR3 protein: ASSLTSIDTEAF
V gene: TRBV5-4; CDR3 length: 15; J gene: TRBJ2-5; CDR3 protein: ASSLAGNRFNQETQY
V gene: TRBV12-3/TRBV12-4; CDR3 length: 10; J gene: TRBJ1-5; CDR3 protein: ASSFVGQPQH
V gene: TRBV27; CDR3 length: 12; J gene: TRBJ1-6; CDR3 protein: ASSPARTGSPLH
V gene: TRBV6-5; CDR3 length: 10; J gene: TRBJ2-7; CDR3 protein: ASKTGSYEQY
V gene: TRBV27; CDR3 length: 10; J gene: TRBJ2-1; CDR3 protein: ASRTLMGEQF
V gene: TRBV4-3; CDR3 length: 12; J gene: TRBJ1-4; CDR3 protein: ASSQENDGEKLF
V gene: TRBV7-9; CDR3 length: 13; J gene: TRBJ1-1; CDR3 protein: ASSLPDRGRTEAF
V gene: TRBV6-1; CDR3 length: 13; J gene: TRBJ2-7; CDR3 protein: ASSPLRDGHYEQY
V gene: TRBV6-8; CDR3 length: 13; J gene: TRBJ2-6; CDR3 protein: ASSYTHSGANVLT
V gene: TRBV6-1; CDR3 length: 11; J gene: TRBJ1-1; CDR3 protein: ASGQGMNTEAF
V gene: TRBV19; CDR3 length: 14; J gene: TRBJ2-1; CDR3 protein: ASSPLGTGGGDEQF
V gene: TRBV11-1; CDR3 length: 12; J gene: TRBJ2-7; CDR3 protein: ASSIQATHYEQY
V gene: TRBV14; CDR3 length: 12; J gene: TRBJ2-3; CDR3 protein: ASSQSGGTDTQY
V gene: TRBV12-3/TRBV12-4; CDR3 length: 13; J gene: TRBJ1-5; CDR3 protein: ASTWGQGIREPQH
V gene: TRBV27; CDR3 length: 13; J gene: TRBJ2-3; CDR3 protein: ASSLSGHLTDTQY
V gene: TRBV20-1; CDR3 length: 16; J gene: TRBJ1-5; CDR3 protein: SAQTDSAVVGGNQPQH
V gene: TRBV6-1; CDR3 length: 12; J gene: TRBJ2-1; CDR3 protein: ASSYRPFSEEQF
V gene: TRBV10-3; CDR3 length: 10; J gene: TRBJ2-1; CDR3 protein: AIGTTRNEQF
V gene: TRBV4-1; CDR3 length: 15; J gene: TRBJ2-2; CDR3 protein: ASSHTFSPGGTGELF
V gene: TRBV15; CDR3 length: 13; J gene: TRBJ2-2; CDR3 protein: ATSRESWNTGELF
V gene: TRBV12-3/TRBV12-4; CDR3 length: 9; J gene: TRBJ2-1; CDR3 protein: ATKAGNEQF
V gene: TRBV14; CDR3 length: 13; J gene: TRBJ2-5; CDR3 protein: ASSQAWDSWETQY
V gene: TRBV11-2; CDR3 length: 12; J gene: TRBJ1-1; CDR3 protein: ASSSGAEHTEAF
V gene: TRBV27; CDR3 length: 13; J gene: TRBJ2-3; CDR3 protein: ASSLILASADTQY
V gene: TRBV7-8; CDR3 length: 16; J gene: TRBJ1-2; CDR3 protein: ASSAAQPNRGRPKVYT
V gene: TRBV6-2/TRBV6-3; CDR3 length: 14; J gene: TRBJ1-1; CDR3 protein: ASSPDRGTMNTEAF
V gene: TRBV6-5; CDR3 length: 10; J gene: TRBJ1-1; CDR3 protein: ASSYKGTEAF
V gene: TRBV4-1; CDR3 length: 16; J gene: TRBJ2-2; CDR3 protein: ASSQESRTGSYTGELF
V gene: TRBV27; CDR3 length: 15; J gene: TRBJ1-1; CDR3 protein: ASSLSIIAGRGAEAF
V gene: TRBV4-1; CDR3 length: 11; J gene: TRBJ1-6; CDR3 protein: ASSQDRDSPLH
V gene: TRBV27; CDR3 length: 12; J gene: TRBJ2-2; CDR3 protein: ASSPFAGAGELF
V gene: TRBV4-3; CDR3 length: 11; J gene: TRBJ1-1; CDR3 protein: ASSQGGGGTAF
V gene: TRBV6-6; CDR3 length: 13; J gene: TRBJ1-4; CDR3 protein: ASSPRAATNEKLF